These T cell receptor beta chains were read from a single sample in a study of response to subunit inactivated influenza vaccine. TCRdb reanalysed the RT-PCR reads using MiXCR and keeps one entry per CDR3 protein. The sample includes fewer than 800,000 distinct CDR3 sequences, 15% to 18% seen only once; the top ten take approximately 10%. The sequences come from PBMCs from blood, collected less than 13 days after vaccination. Receptor source: a man aged 45-65 years who received an inactivated influenza vaccine. Both conserved end residues are part of each CDR3. A D gene is named only where the DNA matches it firmly. Rows give clone size only sometimes, using once, few, many, or a class for an expanded clone.

abundance	v_gene	d_gene	j_gene	CDR3aa	CDR3nt
NA	TRBV29-1	NA	TRBJ2-5	CSVGGFQETQYF	TGCAGCGTTGGGGGCTTCCAAGAGACCCAGTACTTC
NA	TRBV15	NA	TRBJ1-4	CATSREGAPDEKLFF	TGTGCCACCAGCAGGGAAGGAGCTCCAGATGAAAAACTGTTTTTT
few	TRBV20-1	TRBD1	TRBJ2-6	CSARTQDRGLTYSGANVLTF	TGCAGTGCTAGAACACAAGACAGGGGGCTAACCTACTCTGGGGCCAACGTCCTGACTTTC
few	TRBV12-3/TRBV12-4	NA	TRBJ2-3	CASNSRGTDGDTQYF	TGTGCCAGCAACTCACGGGGGACAGATGGAGATACGCAGTATTTT
few	TRBV12-3/TRBV12-4	NA	TRBJ1-2	CASRGARLANYGYTF	TGTGCCAGCAGAGGGGCAAGACTTGCTAACTATGGCTACACCTTC
NA	TRBV30	TRBD1	TRBJ1-4	CAWRTGGNEKLFF	TGTGCCTGGAGGACAGGGGGCAATGAAAAACTGTTTTTT
few	TRBV7-3	NA	TRBJ2-5	CASSLRGPTRGETQYF	TGTGCCAGCAGCCTAAGGGGACCTACTAGAGGAGAGACCCAGTACTTC
many	TRBV4-3	NA	TRBJ2-7	CASSQGYSYEQYF	TGCGCCAGCAGCCAAGGCTACTCCTACGAGCAGTACTTC
NA	TRBV7-6	NA	TRBJ2-7	CASGRPMGEQYF	TGTGCCAGCGGACGCCCCATGGGCGAGCAGTACTTC
few	TRBV9	NA	TRBJ2-2	CASSVFGGGTGELFF	TGTGCCAGCAGCGTATTCGGGGGCGGCACCGGGGAGCTGTTTTTT
NA	TRBV7-2	NA	TRBJ2-3	CASSLYWRDTQYF	TGTGCCAGCAGCTTATACTGGCGGGATACGCAGTATTTT
NA	TRBV15	NA	TRBJ2-6	CATSSRTGLGSGANVLTF	TGTGCCACCAGCAGTCGTACAGGGCTAGGGTCTGGGGCCAACGTCCTGACTTTC
NA	TRBV7-6	TRBD2	TRBJ2-1	CASSSGLAGYEQFF	TGTGCCAGCAGCTCCGGACTAGCGGGGTATGAGCAGTTCTTC
few	TRBV5-6	NA	TRBJ1-1	CASSLQGGKAFF	TGTGCCAGCAGCTTACAGGGCGGAAAAGCTTTCTTT
NA	TRBV12-3/TRBV12-4	TRBD2	TRBJ2-3	CASRGRSGGTDTQYF	TGTGCCAGCAGAGGCCGTAGCGGGGGCACAGATACGCAGTATTTT
NA	TRBV6-5	NA	TRBJ1-4	CASSYQGLLFF	TGTGCCAGCAGTTACCAGGGTCTTCTGTTTTTT
few	TRBV7-8	NA	TRBJ2-1	CASSVVQSSSYNEQFF	TGTGCCAGCAGCGTTGTGCAGTCCAGCTCCTACAATGAGCAGTTCTTC
NA	TRBV9	TRBD2	TRBJ2-1	CASSVAGRPRYEQFF	TGTGCCAGCAGCGTAGCCGGGAGGCCCCGGTATGAGCAGTTCTTC
few	TRBV20-1	TRBD1	TRBJ2-2	CSARAGQGDTGELFF	TGCAGTGCTAGGGCCGGACAGGGGGATACCGGGGAGCTGTTTTTT
few	TRBV7-6	TRBD1	TRBJ1-6	CASSLADRGVRSPLHF	TGTGCCAGCAGCTTAGCGGACAGGGGGGTACGCTCACCCCTCCACTTT
few	TRBV6-1	NA	TRBJ2-7	CASRAVSVNYEQYF	TGTGCCAGCAGAGCGGTAAGCGTCAACTACGAGCAGTACTTC
few	TRBV6-6	NA	TRBJ1-1	CASSYAVKEAFF	TGTGCCAGCAGTTACGCAGTCAAAGAAGCTTTCTTT
many	TRBV4-3	TRBD1	TRBJ2-7	CASSRGQTTEQYF	TGCGCCAGCAGCCGGGGACAGACGACAGAGCAGTACTTC
NA	TRBV7-2	NA	TRBJ1-1	CASSPRGWANTEAFF	TGTGCCAGCAGCCCCAGGGGTTGGGCGAACACTGAAGCTTTCTTT
few	TRBV6-2/TRBV6-3	NA	TRBJ2-5	CASSQSWYQETQYF	TGTGCCAGCAGCCAGAGTTGGTACCAAGAGACCCAGTACTTC
NA	TRBV7-2	NA	TRBJ1-1	CASSFYGLRKGDTEAFF	TGTGCCAGCAGCTTCTACGGACTGCGCAAAGGGGACACTGAAGCTTTCTTT
few	TRBV7-2	NA	TRBJ2-7	CASSLGMLREQYF	TGTGCCAGCAGCTTAGGGATGCTCAGGGAGCAGTACTTC
many	TRBV2	NA	TRBJ1-5	CASSEGNQPQHF	TGTGCCAGCAGTGAAGGGAATCAGCCCCAGCATTTT
few	TRBV2	NA	TRBJ2-5	CASNPLGVGETQYF	TGTGCCAGCAATCCGCTGGGGGTAGGGGAGACCCAGTACTTC
few	TRBV7-2	NA	TRBJ2-3	CASTLRFSTDTQYF	TGTGCCAGCACTCTCCGTTTTAGCACAGATACGCAGTATTTT
NA	TRBV4-3	NA	TRBJ2-2	CASSQDRGANTGELFF	TGCGCCAGCAGCCAAGATAGGGGGGCTAACACCGGGGAGCTGTTTTTT
NA	TRBV20-1	NA	TRBJ1-3	CSARDQGGYGNTIYF	TGCAGTGCTAGAGATCAAGGGGGGTATGGAAACACCATATATTTT
NA	TRBV10-3	TRBD1	TRBJ1-5	CAIGRTGDNQPQHF	TGTGCCATCGGCAGGACAGGCGACAATCAGCCCCAGCATTTT
few	TRBV5-6	NA	TRBJ2-5	CASSLRAGETQYF	TGTGCCAGCAGCTTGCGTGCGGGAGAGACCCAGTACTTC
few	TRBV7-2	TRBD2	TRBJ2-1	CASSLPSGRKNEQFF	TGTGCCAGCAGCTTACCTAGCGGGAGGAAAAATGAGCAGTTCTTC
many	TRBV6-5	NA	TRBJ1-2	CASSYSNSGYTF	TGTGCCAGCAGTTACTCGAACAGTGGCTACACCTTC
many	TRBV5-1	TRBD1	TRBJ1-6	CASSRGQGDSPLHF	TGCGCCAGCAGCCGGGGACAGGGTGACTCACCCCTCCACTTT
once	TRBV28	NA	TRBJ2-5	CASSFSSRGETQYF	TGTGCCAGCAGTTTTAGTTCGAGGGGAGAGACCCAGTACTTC
NA	TRBV4-1	TRBD2	TRBJ2-2	CASSQDRERTSFFRDTGELFF	TGCGCCAGCAGCCAAGATCGAGAGCGGACTAGTTTTTTTCGGGACACCGGGGAGCTGTTTTTT
few	TRBV12-3/TRBV12-4	TRBD2	TRBJ2-1	CASRTLAGGVSYNEQFF	TGTGCCAGCAGAACCCTAGCGGGGGGCGTTTCCTACAATGAGCAGTTCTTC
NA	TRBV30	TRBD2	TRBJ2-1	CAWSEAAGGWNEQFF	TGTGCCTGGAGTGAGGCGGCGGGAGGATGGAATGAGCAGTTCTTC
NA	TRBV7-2	TRBD1	TRBJ2-7	CASSIQGADEQYF	TGTGCCAGCAGCATACAGGGGGCTGACGAGCAGTACTTC
NA	TRBV5-1	TRBD1	TRBJ1-5	CASSSQGGDGQPQHF	TGCGCCAGCAGCTCCCAGGGGGGCGATGGACAGCCCCAGCATTTT
NA	TRBV15	NA	TRBJ2-7	CATSRDRDTRFYEQYF	TGTGCCACCAGCAGAGATCGGGACACTCGCTTTTACGAGCAGTACTTC
many	TRBV10-2	TRBD2	TRBJ2-1	CASKQLAGAYEQFF	TGCGCCAGCAAACAACTAGCGGGGGCCTATGAGCAGTTCTTC
NA	TRBV5-1	NA	TRBJ2-1	CASSLERPSYNEQFF	TGCGCCAGCAGCTTGGAAAGGCCTTCTTACAATGAGCAGTTCTTC
NA	TRBV20-1	TRBD2	TRBJ2-7	CSARLAGDAYEQYF	TGCAGTGCTAGACTAGCGGGAGACGCCTACGAGCAGTACTTC
NA	TRBV7-3	TRBD2	TRBJ2-5	CASSTGTSGRLGTQYF	TGTGCCAGCAGCACGGGGACTAGCGGGAGATTAGGGACCCAGTACTTC